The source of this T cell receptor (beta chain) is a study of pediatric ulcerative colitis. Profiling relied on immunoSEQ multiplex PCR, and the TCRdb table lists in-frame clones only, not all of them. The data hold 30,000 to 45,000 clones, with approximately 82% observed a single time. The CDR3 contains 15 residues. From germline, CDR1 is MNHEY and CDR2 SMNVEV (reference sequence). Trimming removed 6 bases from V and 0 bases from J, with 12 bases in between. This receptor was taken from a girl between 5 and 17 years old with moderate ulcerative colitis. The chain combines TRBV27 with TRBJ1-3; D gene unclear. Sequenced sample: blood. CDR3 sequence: CASRDGQNSGNTIYF. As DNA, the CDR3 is TGTGCCAGCAGAGACGGGCAGAACTCTGGAAACACCATATATTTT.